The 5 T cell receptor beta chains in this list originate from one sample, sequenced in a study of blood T cell repertoires in COVID-19. This table comes from immunoSEQ multiplex PCR, and its TCRdb copy is limited to in-frame clones, with some not included. This table holds tens of thousands of clones, 82% found once. Sequencing was carried out using peripheral blood. These receptors all stem from a human donor in a cohort sampled during active COVID-19.

As DNA, the CDR3 is TGTGCCAGCAGCTATCAGACTAGCGGGGGCCTGGAGACCCAGTACTTC. Its protein product is CASSYQTSGGLETQYF. This chain uses TRBV28 with TRBJ2-5, with 12 bases identical to TRBD2. CDR3 size: 16 residues. The germline gives CDR1 MDHEN, CDR2 SYDVKM. Unmatched junction bases numbered 10, after V lost 6 bases and J lost 5 bases.

The CDR3 region has the DNA TGTGCCAGTAGTATAAAAGGGGCGAGTGAAGCTTTCTTT. Residues: CASSIKGASEAFF. The chain couples TRBV19 to TRBJ1-1; a possible D gene is TRBD1 (5 bases). Trimming took 2 bases from V and 7 from J, leaving 11 bases between them. The CDR3 covers 13 residues. Germline lookup yields CDR1 LNHDA and CDR2 SQIVND (reference sequence).

V usage is TRBV12-3 or TRBV12-4 and J usage is TRBJ1-5; possibly TRBD1 for D (5 bases). V was pared by 6 bases and J by 9 bases, with 15 bases between. The length of the CDR3 is 13 residues. The CDR3 spells CASSLTPQGPQHF. The DNA for the CDR3 is TGTGCCAGCAGCCTGACGCCCCAGGGGCCCCAGCATTTT.

The chain couples TRBV9 to TRBJ2-7, with TRBD2 matching over 11 bases. The trim removed 3 bases at V and 2 bases at J, leaving 4 bases unmatched. Germline V gene sequence: CDR1 SGDLS, CDR2 YYNGEE. The CDR3 is 15 residues long. The CDR3 loop is CASSAKTSGAYEQYV. The CDR3 nucleotides are TGTGCCAGCAGCGCAAAGACTAGCGGGGCCTACGAGCAGTACGTC.

The genes are TRBV19 and TRBJ2-2; TRBD2 agrees at 9 bases. The CDR3 runs to 15 residues. The J segment lost 2 bases and the V segment lost 3 bases, leaving 1 base of the junction unmatched. CDR1 LNHDA and CDR2 SQIVND come from the germline V gene (reference sequence). CDR3 nucleotide sequence: TGTGCCAGTAGTATGACTAGCGGAAACACCGGGGAGCTGTTTTTT. It specifies CASSMTSGNTGELFF.